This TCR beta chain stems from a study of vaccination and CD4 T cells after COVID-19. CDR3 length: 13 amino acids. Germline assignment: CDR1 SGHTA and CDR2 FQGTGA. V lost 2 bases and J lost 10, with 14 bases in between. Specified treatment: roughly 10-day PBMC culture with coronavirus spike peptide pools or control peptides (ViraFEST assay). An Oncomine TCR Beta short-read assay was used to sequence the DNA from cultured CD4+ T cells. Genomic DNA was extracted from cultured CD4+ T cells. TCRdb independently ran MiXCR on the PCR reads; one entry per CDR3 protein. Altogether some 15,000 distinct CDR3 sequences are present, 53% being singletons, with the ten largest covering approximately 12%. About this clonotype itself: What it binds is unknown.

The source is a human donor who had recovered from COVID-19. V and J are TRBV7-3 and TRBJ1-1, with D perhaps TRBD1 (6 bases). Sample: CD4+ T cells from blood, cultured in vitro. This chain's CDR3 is CASSLPGESRAFF. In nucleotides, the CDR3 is TGTGCCAGCAGCTTACCAGGGGAGTCCAGAGCTTTCTTT.